The rows below give T cell receptor beta chains drawn from one sample of a study of cytomegalovirus exposure and HLA in healthy donors. Sequenced by immunoSEQ multiplex PCR; TCRdb stores in-frame clones only, minus some. Of some 200,000 clones listed, about 81% were seen once; the top ten hold around 3%. Input material: PBMCs. These TCRs come from a woman aged 35 to 49 in good health and CMV-seronegative. The CDR3 runs from the conserved cysteine through the conserved F or W. A D gene is named only where the DNA matches it firmly. Size is stated for part of the rows, as once, few or many counts, or as a class when the clone is expanded.

V gene	clone size	J gene	D gene	CDR3 protein	CDR3 DNA
TRBV27	NA	TRBJ1-3	NA	CASSPTRSPRNTIYF	TGTGCCAGCAGCCCGACAAGGTCTCCAAGAAACACCATATATTTT
TRBV4-1	few	TRBJ2-7	TRBD1	CASSRTGGEQYF	TGCGCCAGCAGCCGCACAGGGGGCGAGCAGTACTTC
TRBV10-1	NA	TRBJ2-6	NA	CASSDGGSGANVLTF	TGCGCCAGCAGTGATGGCGGCTCTGGGGCCAACGTCCTGACTTTC
TRBV18	NA	TRBJ2-7	NA	CASSPRQFEQYF	TGTGCCAGCTCACCACGGCAGTTCGAGCAGTACTTC
TRBV2	NA	TRBJ2-5	NA	CASSEAIRRQYF	TGTGCCAGCAGTGAAGCGATACGTCGGCAGTACTTC
TRBV11-2	NA	TRBJ2-7	TRBD2	CASSSHPGLGTRRTNEQYF	TGTGCCAGCAGCTCTCACCCCGGACTAGGTACTCGGCGCACTAACGAGCAGTACTTC
TRBV7-3	few	TRBJ2-1	TRBD2	CASSMGTSGRGNEQFF	TGTGCCAGCAGCATGGGGACTAGCGGGAGGGGCAATGAGCAGTTCTTC
TRBV6-6	NA	TRBJ2-3	NA	CASSYSATSTDTQYF	TGTGCCAGCAGTTACTCGGCGACTAGCACAGATACGCAGTATTTT
TRBV4-2	NA	TRBJ1-3	NA	CASSQDSLICGNTIYF	TGTGCCAGCAGCCAAGATAGCTTAATCTGTGGAAACACCATATATTTT
TRBV7-2	NA	TRBJ2-7	TRBD2	CASRLAGGYEQYF	TGTGCCAGCCGACTAGCGGGAGGGTACGAGCAGTACTTC
TRBV19	NA	TRBJ2-5	NA	CASSMGQGGETQYF	TGTGCCAGTAGTATGGGTCAGGGGGGAGAGACCCAGTACTTC
TRBV30	NA	TRBJ1-2	NA	CAWNKRLDGYTF	TGTGCCTGGAACAAGCGGCTAGATGGCTACACCTTC
TRBV10-2	NA	TRBJ2-3	TRBD2	CASSWAGGTDTQYF	TGCGCCAGCAGTTGGGCGGGAGGCACAGATACGCAGTATTTT
TRBV2	NA	TRBJ2-1	NA	CASSEALWEVDEQFF	TGTGCCAGCAGTGAAGCGCTTTGGGAGGTCGATGAGCAGTTCTTC
TRBV2	NA	TRBJ2-1	TRBD2	CASSALAGGNSNEQFF	TGTGCCAGCAGTGCCCTAGCGGGAGGGAATAGCAATGAGCAGTTCTTC
TRBV6-5	NA	TRBJ2-1	NA	CASSDRVSNEQFF	TGTGCCAGCAGTGATCGAGTATCAAATGAGCAGTTCTTC
TRBV30	NA	TRBJ1-1	TRBD1	CAWSRDRGLNTEAFF	TGTGCCTGGAGCCGGGACAGGGGTTTGAACACTGAAGCTTTCTTT
TRBV27	NA	TRBJ1-2	NA	CASSLGQTYGYTF	TGTGCCAGCAGTTTAGGACAGACCTATGGCTACACCTTC
TRBV6-1	once	TRBJ2-1	TRBD2	CASRLSGSSYNEQFF	TGTGCCAGCAGACTTAGCGGGAGCTCCTACAATGAGCAGTTCTTC
TRBV18	NA	TRBJ2-7	NA	CASSPYQDEQYF	TGTGCCAGCTCACCCTATCAGGACGAGCAGTACTTC
TRBV7-2	NA	TRBJ1-4	NA	CASSLRRGVNEKLFF	TGTGCCAGCAGCTTGCGGCGGGGGGTTAATGAAAAACTGTTTTTT
TRBV21-1	NA	TRBJ2-2	NA	CASSNQSRPGDTGELFF	TGTGCCAGCAGCAATCAGTCCAGACCCGGGGACACCGGGGAGCTGTTTTTT
TRBV2	NA	TRBJ2-7	NA	CASSEELISSYEQYF	TGTGCCAGCAGTGAAGAGCTTATTAGCTCCTACGAGCAGTACTTC
TRBV29-1	NA	TRBJ1-2	TRBD1	CSVVSQGAYGYTF	TGCAGCGTTGTTTCGCAGGGGGCCTATGGCTACACCTTC
TRBV7-6	NA	TRBJ2-7	NA	CASSLGGQARGEQYF	TGTGCCAGCAGCTTAGGGGGTCAGGCGCGGGGCGAGCAGTACTTC
TRBV28	NA	TRBJ1-2	TRBD1	CASSLTGTGGPNYGYTF	TGTGCCAGCAGTTTAACCGGGACAGGGGGCCCTAACTATGGCTACACCTTC
TRBV5-1	NA	TRBJ2-7	TRBD2	CASSYFSGNYEQYF	TGCGCCAGCAGCTACTTTAGCGGGAATTACGAGCAGTACTTC
TRBV5-1	NA	TRBJ2-1	NA	CASSLAGGADRYNEQFF	TGCGCCAGCAGCTTGGCCGGCGGGGCAGACCGTTACAATGAGCAGTTCTTC
TRBV4-2	NA	TRBJ1-1	NA	CASSPPGRGGTEAFF	TGTGCCAGCAGCCCACCGGGTCGGGGGGGCACTGAAGCTTTCTTT
TRBV4-1	NA	TRBJ2-1	TRBD2	CASSQGTSGAPYNEQFF	TGCGCCAGCAGCCAGGGGACTAGCGGGGCCCCCTACAATGAGCAGTTCTTC
TRBV2	NA	TRBJ2-5	TRBD1	CASSEGQPGETQYF	TGTGCCAGCAGTGAGGGACAGCCAGGGGAGACCCAGTACTTC
TRBV28	few	TRBJ1-1	NA	CASSLTRSGYTEAFF	TGTGCCAGCAGTTTGACCCGCTCGGGATACACTGAAGCTTTCTTT
TRBV6-1	NA	TRBJ2-1	NA	CASGSPGVGNNEQFF	TGTGCCAGCGGTTCCCCGGGAGTGGGAAACAATGAGCAGTTCTTC
TRBV7-3	NA	TRBJ2-5	TRBD1	CASSTGVQETQYF	TGTGCCAGCAGCACAGGGGTTCAAGAGACCCAGTACTTC